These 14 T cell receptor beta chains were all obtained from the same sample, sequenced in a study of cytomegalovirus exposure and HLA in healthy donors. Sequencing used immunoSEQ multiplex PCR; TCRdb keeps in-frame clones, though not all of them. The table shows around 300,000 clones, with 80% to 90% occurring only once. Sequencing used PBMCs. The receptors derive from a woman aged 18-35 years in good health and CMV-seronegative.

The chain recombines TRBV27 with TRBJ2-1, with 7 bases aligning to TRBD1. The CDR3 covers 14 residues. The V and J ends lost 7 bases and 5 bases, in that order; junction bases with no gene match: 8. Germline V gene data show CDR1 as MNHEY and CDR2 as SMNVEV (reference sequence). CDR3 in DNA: TGTGCCAGCACCCGCCGGACAGGACACAATGAGCAGTTCTTC. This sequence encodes CASTRRTGHNEQFF.

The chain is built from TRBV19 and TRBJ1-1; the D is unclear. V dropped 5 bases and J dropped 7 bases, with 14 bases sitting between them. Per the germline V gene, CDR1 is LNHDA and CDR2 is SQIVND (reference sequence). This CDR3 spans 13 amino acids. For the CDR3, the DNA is TGTGCCAGTAGTGCCCCCGCGCACGATGAAGCTTTCTTT. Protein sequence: CASSAPAHDEAFF.

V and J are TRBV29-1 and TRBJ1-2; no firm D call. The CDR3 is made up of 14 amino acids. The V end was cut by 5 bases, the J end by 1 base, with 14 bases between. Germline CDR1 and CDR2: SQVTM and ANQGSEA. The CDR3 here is CSVSGGILNYGYTF. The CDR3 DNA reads TGCAGCGTTAGTGGCGGAATTCTTAACTATGGCTACACCTTC.

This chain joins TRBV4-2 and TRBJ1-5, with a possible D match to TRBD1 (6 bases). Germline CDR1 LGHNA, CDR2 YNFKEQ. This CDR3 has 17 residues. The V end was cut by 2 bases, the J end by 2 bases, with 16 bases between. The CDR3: CASSQSGGGARNQPQHF. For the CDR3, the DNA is TGTGCCAGCAGCCAATCGGGAGGGGGGGCGCGCAATCAGCCCCAGCATTTT.

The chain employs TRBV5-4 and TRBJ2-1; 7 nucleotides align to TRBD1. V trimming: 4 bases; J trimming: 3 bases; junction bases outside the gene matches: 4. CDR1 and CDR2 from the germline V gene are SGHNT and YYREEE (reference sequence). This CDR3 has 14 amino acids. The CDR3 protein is CASSLGTDYNEQFF. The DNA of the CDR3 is TGTGCCAGCAGCCTGGGGACAGACTACAATGAGCAGTTCTTC.

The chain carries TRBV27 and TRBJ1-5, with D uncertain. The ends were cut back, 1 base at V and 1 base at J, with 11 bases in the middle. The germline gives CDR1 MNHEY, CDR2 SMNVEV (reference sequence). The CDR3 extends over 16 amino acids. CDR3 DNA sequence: TGTGCCAGCAGTTTATTACCACAGTTGAGCAATCAGCCCCAGCATTTT. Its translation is CASSLLPQLSNQPQHF.

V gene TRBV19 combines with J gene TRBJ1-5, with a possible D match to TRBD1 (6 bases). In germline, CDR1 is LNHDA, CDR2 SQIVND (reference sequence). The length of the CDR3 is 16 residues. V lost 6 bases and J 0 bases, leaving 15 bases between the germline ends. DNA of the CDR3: TGTGCCAGTAGCACCGGGACATTGAATAGCAATCAGCCCCAGCATTTT. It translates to CASSTGTLNSNQPQHF.

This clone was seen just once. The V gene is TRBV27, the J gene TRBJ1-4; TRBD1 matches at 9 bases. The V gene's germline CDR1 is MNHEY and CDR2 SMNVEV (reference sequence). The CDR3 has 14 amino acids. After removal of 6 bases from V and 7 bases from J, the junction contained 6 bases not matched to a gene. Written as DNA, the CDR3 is TGTGCCAGCAGGTTGACAGGGGGAACTGAAAAACTGTTTTTT. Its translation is CASRLTGGTEKLFF. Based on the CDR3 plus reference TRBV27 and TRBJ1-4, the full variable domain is EAQVTQNPRYLITVTGKKLTVTCSQNMNHEYMSWYRQDPGLGLRQIYYSMNVEVTDKGDVPEGYKVSRKEKRNFPLILESPSPNQTSLYFCASRLTGGTEKLFFGSGTQLSVL.

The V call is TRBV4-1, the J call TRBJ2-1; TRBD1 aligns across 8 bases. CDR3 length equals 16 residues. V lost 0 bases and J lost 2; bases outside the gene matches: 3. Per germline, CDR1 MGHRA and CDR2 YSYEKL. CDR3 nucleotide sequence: TGCGCCAGCAGCCAAGAACCGACAGGGGCCTACAATGAGCAGTTCTTC. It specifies CASSQEPTGAYNEQFF.

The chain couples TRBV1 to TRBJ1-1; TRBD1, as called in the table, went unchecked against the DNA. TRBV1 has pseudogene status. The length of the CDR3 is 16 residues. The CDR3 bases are TGCACCAGCAGCCAAGTTACAGGGGGTTTTGACACTGAAGCTTTCTTT. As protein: CTSSQVTGGFDTEAFF.

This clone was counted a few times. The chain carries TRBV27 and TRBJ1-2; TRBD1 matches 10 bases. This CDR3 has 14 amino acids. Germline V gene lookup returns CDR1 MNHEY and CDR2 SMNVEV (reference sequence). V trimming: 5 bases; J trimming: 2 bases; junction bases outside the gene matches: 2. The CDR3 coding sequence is TGTGCCAGCAGTCGGGGACAGGGGAACTATGGCTACACCTTC. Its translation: CASSRGQGNYGYTF.

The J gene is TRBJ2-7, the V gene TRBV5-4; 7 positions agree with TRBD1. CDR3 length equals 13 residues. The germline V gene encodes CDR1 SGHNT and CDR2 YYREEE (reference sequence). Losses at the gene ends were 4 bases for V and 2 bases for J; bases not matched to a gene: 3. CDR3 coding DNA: TGTGCCAGCAGCCCAGGGGGTACCTACGAGCAGTACTTC. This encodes CASSPGGTYEQYF.

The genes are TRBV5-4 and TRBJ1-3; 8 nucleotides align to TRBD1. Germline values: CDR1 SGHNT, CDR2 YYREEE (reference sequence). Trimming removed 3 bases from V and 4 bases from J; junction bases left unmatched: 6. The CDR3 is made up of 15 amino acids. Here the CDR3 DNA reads TGTGCCAGCAGCTCTCAGGGGGCGCCCGGAAACACCATATATTTT. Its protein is CASSSQGAPGNTIYF.

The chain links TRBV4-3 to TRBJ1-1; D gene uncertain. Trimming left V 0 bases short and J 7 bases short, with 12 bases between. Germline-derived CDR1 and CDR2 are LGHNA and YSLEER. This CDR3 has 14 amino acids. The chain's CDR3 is CASSQDERTREAFF. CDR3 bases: TGCGCCAGCAGCCAAGATGAGCGGACTCGTGAAGCTTTCTTT.